Listed below are T cell receptor beta chains from one sample, sequenced in a study of human T cells and chemical hapten exposure. TCRdb processed the RACE reads anew with MiXCR; each CDR3 protein has one entry. This table holds roughly 49,000 distinct CDR3 sequences, 4.3% found once. Source material: whole blood. The receptor set was obtained from a female donor in good health. Some clones in this sample may be carry-over from other donors' samples. Each CDR3 is given with its conserved first and last residue. D genes are given only for firm matches. Not every row has a clone size; where given, it reads once, few, many or a size class.

many	TRBV6-4	TRBJ2-2	-	TGTGCCAGCAGTGACTCGATAGGCACCGGGGAGCTGTTTTTT	CASSDSIGTGELFF
many	TRBV12-3/TRBV12-4	TRBJ2-2	TRBD2	TGTGCCAGCAGTACTCTAGCGGGGAACACCGGGGAGCTGTTTTTT	CASSTLAGNTGELFF
many	TRBV6-5	TRBJ2-1	TRBD1	TGTGCCAGCAGTTTGACAGGGGAAGGGTTCTTTGGTGAGCAGTTCTTC	CASSLTGEGFFGEQFF
many	TRBV28	TRBJ1-4	-	TGTGCCAGCAACCACCGGGCTGAAAAACTGTTTTTT	CASNHRAEKLFF
many	TRBV5-1	TRBJ2-3	-	TGCGCCAGCAGCTTGGCTCGGCAGCGCACAGATACGCAGTATTTT	CASSLARQRTDTQYF
many	TRBV12-3/TRBV12-4	TRBJ1-2	TRBD1	TGTGCCAGCAGTTTAGGACAGGGCCCCGGCTACACCTTC	CASSLGQGPGYTF
many	TRBV28	TRBJ1-2	TRBD1	TGTGCCAGCAGTTTTCAGACAGGGCGCTATGGCTACACCTTC	CASSFQTGRYGYTF
-	TRBV18	TRBJ1-4	-	TGTGCCAGCTCACCCTCCTTCGGGGTTGCACATGAAAAACTGTTTTTT	CASSPSFGVAHEKLFF
few	TRBV19	TRBJ1-2	-	TGTGCCAGCCGGTTGGGGGATGGCTACACCTTC	CASRLGDGYTF
many	TRBV7-2	TRBJ2-7	-	TGTGCCAGCAGCTTGGACCCCCTCGAGCAGTACTTC	CASSLDPLEQYF
few	TRBV7-8	TRBJ2-7	TRBD1	TGTGCCAGCAGCTTAAACACAGGGGGAAATACCTACGAGCAGTACTTC	CASSLNTGGNTYEQYF
few	TRBV6-8	TRBJ1-5	-	TGTGCCAGCAGTTACCTTATAGGTGGAGGGCCCCAGCATTTT	CASSYLIGGGPQHF
-	TRBV7-9	TRBJ1-2	TRBD1	TGTGCCAGCAGCTTACCCCCGACAGGGGCCTCCTATGGCTACACCTTC	CASSLPPTGASYGYTF
many	TRBV7-2	TRBJ2-3	-	TGTGCCAGCAGCAATAGAGATACGCAGTATTTT	CASSNRDTQYF
many	TRBV4-3	TRBJ1-4	TRBD1	TGCGCCAGCAGCCAAGCAGGGGGTGTTATCACTGAAAAACTGTTTTTT	CASSQAGGVITEKLFF
few	TRBV19	TRBJ2-5	-	TGTGCCAGTAAATCCAGCGGTGACCGAGAGACCCAGTACTTC	CASKSSGDRETQYF
many	TRBV18	TRBJ1-1	-	TGTGCCAGCTCACCGCGGGACAAACGAAACACTGAAGCTTTCTTT	CASSPRDKRNTEAFF
many	TRBV12-3/TRBV12-4	TRBJ1-1	-	TGTGCCAGCAGTCTACAGGGTTCGGTCACTGAAGCTTTCTTT	CASSLQGSVTEAFF
many	TRBV20-1	TRBJ2-1	TRBD2	TGCAGTGCTAGAGATCGGACTAGCGGGGGAAGTGAGCAGTTCTTC	CSARDRTSGGSEQFF
many	TRBV2	TRBJ2-3	-	TGTGCCAGCGTAGGCAGGGAGGCAGATACGCAGTATTTT	CASVGREADTQYF
many	TRBV12-3/TRBV12-4	TRBJ1-2	-	TGTGCCAGCAGTTTAAAGGGGACATCCTATGGCTACACCTTC	CASSLKGTSYGYTF
many	TRBV12-3/TRBV12-4	TRBJ2-7	-	TGTGCCAGCAGTGGGACAATGTCCTACGAGCAGTACTTC	CASSGTMSYEQYF
many	TRBV18	TRBJ2-7	TRBD1	TGTGCCAGCTCATCAACAGGGGGCGAGCAGTACTTC	CASSSTGGEQYF
many	TRBV5-1	TRBJ2-7	TRBD1	TGCGCCAGCAGCCCGAGGACAGGGACGACCTACGAGCAGTACTTC	CASSPRTGTTYEQYF
many	TRBV6-6	TRBJ1-1	-	TGTGCCAGCAGTCCACTTCTGGGCACTGAAGCTTTCTTT	CASSPLLGTEAFF
many	TRBV4-3	TRBJ2-2	TRBD2	TGCGCCAGCAGCCACGAAATAGCGGGGGAATTGGCCGGGGAGCTGTTTTTT	CASSHEIAGELAGELFF
many	TRBV29-1	TRBJ2-1	TRBD2	TGCAGCGTCGAAACTAGCGGGGGATACTACAATGAGCAGTTCTTC	CSVETSGGYYNEQFF
many	TRBV5-1	TRBJ1-1	-	TGCGCCAGCAGCTCATTTGGACATCGCAACACTGAAGCTTTCTTT	CASSSFGHRNTEAFF
many	TRBV5-5	TRBJ2-2	-	TGTGCCAGCAGCCGCCAGTCGAACACCGGGGAGCTGTTTTTT	CASSRQSNTGELFF
many	TRBV7-2	TRBJ1-3	-	TGTGCCAGCAGCCCCTGGGCCGTCGGAAACACCATATATTTT	CASSPWAVGNTIYF
many	TRBV29-1	TRBJ1-2	TRBD1	TGCAGCGTGTGGGGACAGGGATATGGCTACACCTTC	CSVWGQGYGYTF
many	TRBV20-1	TRBJ1-5	-	TGCAGTGCTAGAGGGGGGCACTATAGCAATCAGCCCCAGCATTTT	CSARGGHYSNQPQHF
many	TRBV6-5	TRBJ1-1	-	TGTGCCAGCAGTTACGACAGGTTAGGGACTGAAGCTTTCTTT	CASSYDRLGTEAFF
many	TRBV4-3	TRBJ1-2	TRBD1	TGCGCCAGCAGCCAAGAGAGGACAGGGGGAGGCTACACCTTC	CASSQERTGGGYTF
-	TRBV9	TRBJ2-5	-	TGTGCCAGCAGCCCACACTCGACGGAGACCCAGTACTTC	CASSPHSTETQYF
many	TRBV5-1	TRBJ2-5	-	TGCGCCAGCAGCTTGGGAACAACGGAGACCCAGTACTTC	CASSLGTTETQYF
many	TRBV7-2	TRBJ1-1	TRBD1	TGTGCCAGCAGCTACACAGGGGGCACTGAAGCTTTCTTT	CASSYTGGTEAFF
many	TRBV29-1	TRBJ1-4	-	TGCAGCGTTCGGAAGGATCCGGATGAAAAACTGTTTTTT	CSVRKDPDEKLFF
many	TRBV12-3/TRBV12-4	TRBJ1-6	-	TGTGCCAGCAGTTCCAGTAGTTATTCACCCCTCCACTTT	CASSSSSYSPLHF
many	TRBV2	TRBJ2-3	TRBD2	TGTGCCAGCAGTGATCAGGGAGGGGCAGATACGCAGTATTTT	CASSDQGGADTQYF
many	TRBV7-2	TRBJ1-4	-	TGTGCCAGCAGCGGGGGGAGGAGTGAAAAACTGTTTTTT	CASSGGRSEKLFF
many	TRBV20-1	TRBJ2-5	TRBD2	TGCAGTGCTAGTGTACTAGCGGACCAAGAGACCCAGTACTTC	CSASVLADQETQYF
many	TRBV14	TRBJ2-6	-	TGTGCCAGCAGCCAAGATTACCTCCAGGGGCTCTTCTCTGGGGCCAACGTCCTGACTTTC	CASSQDYLQGLFSGANVLTF
many	TRBV12-3/TRBV12-4	TRBJ1-5	TRBD1	TGTGCCAGCAGTCTCACAGGGGGCAATCAGCCCCAGCATTTT	CASSLTGGNQPQHF
many	TRBV27	TRBJ1-6	TRBD1	TGTGCCAGCAGAGAGGACAGGGTATATAATTCACCCCTCCACTTT	CASREDRVYNSPLHF
many	TRBV29-1	TRBJ1-5	TRBD1	TGCAGCGTTGGGGACAGCAGCAATCAGCCCCAGCATTTT	CSVGDSSNQPQHF
many	TRBV7-9	TRBJ2-1	-	TGTGCCAGCAGCTTAGCGCTGGCGGGGACATACAATGAGCAGTTCTTC	CASSLALAGTYNEQFF
many	TRBV29-1	TRBJ2-1	-	TGCAGCGTTCCCCGTGAGAGTAATGAGCAGTTCTTC	CSVPRESNEQFF
many	TRBV20-1	TRBJ1-2	-	TGCAGTGCTAGGGGCTATGGCTACACCTTC	CSARGYGYTF
many	TRBV4-2	TRBJ1-1	-	TGTGCCAGCAGCCAAGATTCGGGGTTTGGTGAAGCTTTCTTT	CASSQDSGFGEAFF
many	TRBV6-2/TRBV6-3	TRBJ1-6	TRBD1	TGTGCCAGCAGGCTGACAGGGGGACGGAATTCACCCCTCCACTTT	CASRLTGGRNSPLHF
few	TRBV20-1	TRBJ2-7	TRBD2	TGCAGTGCTAGAAGCCGGACTAGCCTCCTCTACGAGCAGTACTTC	CSARSRTSLLYEQYF
many	TRBV27	TRBJ2-5	-	TGTGCCAGCAGTTTATCGCGGGCAGGTTCCCCTGCCGAGACCCAGTACTTC	CASSLSRAGSPAETQYF
-	TRBV12-3/TRBV12-4	TRBJ1-2	-	TGTGCCAGCAGCCCTCATCCAGGGGTTGGCTACACCTTC	CASSPHPGVGYTF
many	TRBV13	TRBJ2-7	-	TGTGCCAGCAGAGACAGGAATACTGCCTACGAGCAGTACTTC	CASRDRNTAYEQYF
many	TRBV29-1	TRBJ2-7	TRBD1	TGCAGCGTTGAAGCAGGGGGATTTTACGAGCAGTACTTC	CSVEAGGFYEQYF
-	TRBV7-6	TRBJ2-3	-	TGTGCCAGCAGCCGGGGGACCAAAATGAGGGGGCAGAGCACAGATACGCAGTATTTT	CASSRGTKMRGQSTDTQYF
many	TRBV20-1	TRBJ2-3	TRBD1	TGCAGTGCTGTAAACCGGGACAGAGGCACAGATACGCAGTATTTT	CSAVNRDRGTDTQYF
many	TRBV7-2	TRBJ2-3	-	TGTGCCAGCAGCTTAAGATCACCGGCATCCACAGATACGCAGTATTTT	CASSLRSPASTDTQYF
many	TRBV18	TRBJ1-1	-	TGTGCCAGCTCACCAACCTTGGGACAGAACACTGAAGCTTTCTTT	CASSPTLGQNTEAFF